A single sample is the source of the 10 T cell receptor beta chains below, sequenced in a study of cytomegalovirus exposure and HLA in healthy donors. Primers included in the PCR were 60 Vbeta and 13 Jbeta primers. Here immunoSEQ multiplex PCR was the method, and the copy in TCRdb shows in-frame clones only, minus some. The table includes more than 150,000 clones, around 80% detected once. The sample comprised PBMCs. These receptors came from a woman in her twenties or thirties in good health and CMV-seropositive.

This clone was observed a few times. V usage is TRBV27 and J usage is TRBJ2-2; 9 bases align to TRBD2. The CDR3 spans 16 residues. Germline loops: CDR1 MNHEY, CDR2 SMNVEV (reference sequence). The V and J ends lost 2 bases and 4 bases, in that order; junction bases with no gene match: 5. CDR3 region: CASSLSGGWGTGELFF. In DNA, the CDR3 is TGTGCCAGCAGTTTAAGCGGGGGGTGGGGCACCGGGGAGCTGTTTTTT.

This clone was observed a single time. This rearrangement joins TRBV4-1 to TRBJ2-1; the match to TRBD1 covers 8 bases. Germline CDR1 is MGHRA and CDR2 is YSYEKL. With V trimmed by 4 bases and J by 8 bases, 10 bases remained unmatched. The CDR3 is 15 residues long. CDR3 nucleotides: TGCGCCAGCAGCCCCGGACAGGGACCCGCTTATGAGCAGTTCTTC. This gives the protein CASSPGQGPAYEQFF.

There are a few counts of this clone. This rearrangement joins TRBV27 to TRBJ2-2; D is possibly TRBD2 (6 bases). Germline CDR1 reads MNHEY; CDR2 reads SMNVEV (reference sequence). The V gene lost 8 bases and the J gene lost 0 bases, with 13 bases spanning the gap. The CDR3 is 15 amino acids. The CDR3 here is CASHRGFANTGELFF. Here the CDR3 DNA reads TGTGCCAGCCATCGGGGGTTCGCGAACACCGGGGAGCTGTTTTTT.

This clone was counted a few times. The gene calls are TRBV6-5 and TRBJ1-2, with 8 nucleotides matching TRBD1. V lost 10 bases to trimming and J lost 3 bases; unmatched junction nucleotides: 10. The CDR3 consists of 14 residues. Germline CDR1 is MNHEY and CDR2 is SVGAGI. The CDR3 sequence is CATQRTGSYYGYTF. The CDR3 DNA sequence: TGTGCCACCCAGAGGACAGGGAGTTACTATGGCTACACCTTC.

The V gene is TRBV15, the J gene TRBJ2-7, with D unresolved. V lost 0 bases to trimming and J lost 3 bases, with 9 bases between them. The CDR3 contains 14 residues. Germline CDR1 LNHNV, CDR2 YYDKDF (reference sequence). DNA for the CDR3: TGTGCCACCAGCAGAGACGGCAGGTTCTACGAGCAGTACTTC. This translates into CATSRDGRFYEQYF.

This clone was seen only a few times. The genes are TRBV19 and TRBJ2-7; possibly TRBD1 for D (5 bases). This CDR3 comprises 15 residues. CDR1 and CDR2 from the germline V gene are LNHDA and SQIVND (reference sequence). Trimming cost V 1 base and J 3 bases, with 13 bases left between them. CDR3 sequence (DNA): TGTGCCAGTAGTATAGTAGGGGATCCTCTCTACGAGCAGTACTTC. Translation: CASSIVGDPLYEQYF.

The CDR3 protein is CASSGDRVVNEKLFF. CDR3 bases: TGTGCCAGCAGCGGGGACAGGGTCGTTAATGAAAAACTGTTTTTT. This chain connects TRBV9 to TRBJ1-4; the match to TRBD1 covers 9 bases. This CDR3 has 15 amino acids. The junction had 4 bases not matched to a gene; V was cut back by 3 bases and J by 4 bases. In germline, CDR1 is SGDLS, CDR2 YYNGEE. The whole variable domain, filled in from reference TRBV9 and TRBJ1-4, reads DSGVTQTPKHLITATGQRVTLRCSPRSGDLSVYWYQQSLDQGLQFLIQYYNGEERAKGNILERFSAQQFPDLHSELNLSSLELGDSALYFCASSGDRVVNEKLFFGSGTQLSVL.

The rearrangement joins TRBV6-5 to TRBJ2-5, with D possibly TRBD1 on 6 matching bases. V lost 6 bases, J lost 0 bases, and 8 bases lay in between. Germline V CDR1 and CDR2: MNHEY, SVGAGI. The CDR3 runs to 13 residues. The CDR3 is CASRGTNQETQYF. CDR3 DNA sequence: TGTGCCAGCAGAGGGACAAACCAAGAGACCCAGTACTTC.

V usage is TRBV7-2 and J usage is TRBJ2-5, with D perhaps TRBD1 (6 bases). CDR3 length: 15 residues. The V gene lost 1 base and the J gene lost 5 bases, with 14 bases spanning the gap. Germline V CDR1 and CDR2: SGHTA, FQGNSA. CDR3 loop: CASSLGGQRQETQYF. The CDR3 nucleotides are TGTGCCAGCAGCTTAGGGGGGCAGCGTCAGGAGACCCAGTACTTC.

This sequence joins TRBV4-3 and TRBJ2-1, with TRBD2 identical over 7 bases. Germline values: CDR1 LGHNA, CDR2 YSLEER. The CDR3 runs to 14 residues. J lost 9 bases, V lost 4 bases, and 9 bases had no gene match. The CDR3 DNA is TGCGCCAGCAGCCCCATGATGGGGAGGGGTGAGCAGTTCTTC. Residues: CASSPMMGRGEQFF.